This T cell receptor (beta chain) was documented in a study of blood T cell repertoires in COVID-19. Looking at the study overall: COVID-19 samples, acute and convalescent, were from the United States, Italy and Spain.

Data came from immunoSEQ multiplex PCR; TCRdb stores just in-frame clones and leaves some out. The sample includes hundreds of thousands of clones, 83% of them seen just once. This CDR3 region has 13 residues. CDR1 and CDR2 (germline): ENHRY, SYGVKD. Deletions cut 8 bases from V and 3 bases from J, with 14 bases between. The genes are TRBV10-3 and TRBJ2-7; TRBD2 might be the D (6 bases). The TCR sequence derives from a woman between 50 and 59 years old who had recovered from COVID-19. Material for sequencing was peripheral blood. CDR3 DNA sequence: TGTGCCATCGCCCGAGCGGGTGACTACGAGCAGTACTTC. Amino acid sequence: CAIARAGDYEQYF.